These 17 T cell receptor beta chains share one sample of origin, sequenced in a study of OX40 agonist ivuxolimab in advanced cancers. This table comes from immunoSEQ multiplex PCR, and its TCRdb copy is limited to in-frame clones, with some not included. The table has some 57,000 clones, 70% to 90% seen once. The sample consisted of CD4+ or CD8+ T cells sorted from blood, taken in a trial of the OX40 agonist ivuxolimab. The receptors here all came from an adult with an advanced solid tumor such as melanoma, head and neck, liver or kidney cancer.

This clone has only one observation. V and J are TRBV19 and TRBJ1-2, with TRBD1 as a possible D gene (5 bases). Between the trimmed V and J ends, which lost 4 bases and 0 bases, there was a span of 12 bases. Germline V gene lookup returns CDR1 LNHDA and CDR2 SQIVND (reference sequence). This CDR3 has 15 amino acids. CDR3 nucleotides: TGTGCCAGTAGTAGGGACCGATGGCCTAACTATGGCTACACCTTC. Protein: CASSRDRWPNYGYTF.

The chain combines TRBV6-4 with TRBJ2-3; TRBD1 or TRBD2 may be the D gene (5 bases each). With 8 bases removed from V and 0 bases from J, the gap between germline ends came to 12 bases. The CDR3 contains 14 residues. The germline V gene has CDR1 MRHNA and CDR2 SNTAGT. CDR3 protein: CASARDRSTDTQYF. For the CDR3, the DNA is TGTGCCAGCGCCAGGGACCGGAGCACAGATACGCAGTATTTT.

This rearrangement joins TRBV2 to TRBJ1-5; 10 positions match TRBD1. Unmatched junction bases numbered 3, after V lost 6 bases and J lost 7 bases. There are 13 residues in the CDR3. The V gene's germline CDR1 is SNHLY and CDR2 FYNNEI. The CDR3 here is CASRDRGEQPQHF. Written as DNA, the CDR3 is TGTGCCAGCAGGGACAGGGGGGAACAGCCCCAGCATTTT.

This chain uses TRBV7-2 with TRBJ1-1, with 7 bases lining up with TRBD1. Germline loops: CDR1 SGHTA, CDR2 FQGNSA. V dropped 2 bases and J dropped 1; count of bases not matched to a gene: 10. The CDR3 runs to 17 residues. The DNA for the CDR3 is TGTGCCAGCAGCTTACGGCCAGGGGGTCTATCGAACACTGAAGCTTTCTTT. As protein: CASSLRPGGLSNTEAFF.

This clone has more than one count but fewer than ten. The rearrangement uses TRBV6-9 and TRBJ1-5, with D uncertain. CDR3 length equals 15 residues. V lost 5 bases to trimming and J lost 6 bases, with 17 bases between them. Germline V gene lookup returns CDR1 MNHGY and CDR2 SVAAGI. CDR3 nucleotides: TGTGCCAGCAGTGAACGGCCCATTTCGGGTCAGCCCCAGCATTTT. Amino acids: CASSERPISGQPQHF.

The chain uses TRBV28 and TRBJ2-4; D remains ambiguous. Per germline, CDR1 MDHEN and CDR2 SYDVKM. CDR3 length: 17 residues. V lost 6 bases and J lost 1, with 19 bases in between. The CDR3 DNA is TGTGCCAGCAGCTACTGGACCAACTCTGAGGCCAAAAACATTCAGTACTTC. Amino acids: CASSYWTNSEAKNIQYF. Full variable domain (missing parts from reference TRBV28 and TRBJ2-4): DVKVTQSSRYLVKRTGEKVFLECVQDMDHENMFWYRQDPGLGLRLIYFSYDVKMKEKGDIPEGYSVSREKKERFSLILESASTNQTSMYLCASSYWTNSEAKNIQYFGAGTRLSVL.

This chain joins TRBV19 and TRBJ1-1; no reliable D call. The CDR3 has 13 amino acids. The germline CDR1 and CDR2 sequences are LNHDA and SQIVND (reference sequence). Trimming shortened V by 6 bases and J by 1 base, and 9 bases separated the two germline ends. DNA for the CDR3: TGTGCCAGTAGCTTCACAGCGAACACTGAAGCTTTCTTT. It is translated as CASSFTANTEAFF.

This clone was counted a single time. The DNA for the CDR3 is TGTGCCAGCATTGGGCTTTGGGGGCTGGATACGCAGTATTTT. Encoded protein: CASIGLWGLDTQYF. The chain joins TRBV2 to TRBJ2-3, with a possible D match to TRBD1 (6 bases). Looked up from germline, CDR1 is SNHLY and CDR2 is FYNNEI. The CDR3 spans 14 residues. Trimming took off 7 bases at V and 6 bases at J, with 17 bases between the two ends.

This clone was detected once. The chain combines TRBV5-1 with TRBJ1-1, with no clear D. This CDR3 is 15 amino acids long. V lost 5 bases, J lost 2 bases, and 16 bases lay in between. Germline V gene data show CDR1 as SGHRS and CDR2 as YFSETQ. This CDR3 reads CASSPLSTDNTEAFF. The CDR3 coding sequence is TGCGCCAGCAGTCCCCTATCGACTGACAACACTGAAGCTTTCTTT.

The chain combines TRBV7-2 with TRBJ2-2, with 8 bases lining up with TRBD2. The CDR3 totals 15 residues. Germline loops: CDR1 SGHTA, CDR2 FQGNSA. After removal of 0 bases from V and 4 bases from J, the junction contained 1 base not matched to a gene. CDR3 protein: CASSLAAGGTGELFF. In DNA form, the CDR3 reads TGTGCCAGCAGCTTAGCGGCGGGAGGCACCGGGGAGCTGTTTTTT.

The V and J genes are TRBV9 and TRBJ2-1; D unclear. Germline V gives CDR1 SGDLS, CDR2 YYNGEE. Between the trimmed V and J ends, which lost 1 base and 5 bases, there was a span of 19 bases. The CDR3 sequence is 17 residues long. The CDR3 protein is CASSVYQVEPLNNEQFF. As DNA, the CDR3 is TGTGCCAGCAGCGTATACCAGGTGGAACCATTAAACAATGAGCAGTTCTTC.

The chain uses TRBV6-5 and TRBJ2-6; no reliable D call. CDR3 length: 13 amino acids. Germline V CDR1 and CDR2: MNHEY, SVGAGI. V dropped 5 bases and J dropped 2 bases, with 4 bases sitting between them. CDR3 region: CASSLPGANVLTF. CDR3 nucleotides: TGTGCCAGCAGTCTACCTGGGGCCAACGTCCTGACTTTC.

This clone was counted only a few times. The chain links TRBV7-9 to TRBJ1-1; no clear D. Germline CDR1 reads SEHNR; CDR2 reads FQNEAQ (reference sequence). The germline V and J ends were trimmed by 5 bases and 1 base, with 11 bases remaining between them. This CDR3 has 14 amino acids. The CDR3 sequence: CASSPSGRNTEAFF. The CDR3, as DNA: TGTGCCAGCAGCCCCAGTGGGAGGAACACTGAAGCTTTCTTT.

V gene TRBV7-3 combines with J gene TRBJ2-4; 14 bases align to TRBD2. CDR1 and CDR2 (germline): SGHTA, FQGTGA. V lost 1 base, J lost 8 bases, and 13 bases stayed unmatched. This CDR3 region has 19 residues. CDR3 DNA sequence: TGTGCCAGCAGCTTAAGCAGAACCGGGACTAGCGGGAGTAGGGACATTCAGTACTTC. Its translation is CASSLSRTGTSGSRDIQYF.

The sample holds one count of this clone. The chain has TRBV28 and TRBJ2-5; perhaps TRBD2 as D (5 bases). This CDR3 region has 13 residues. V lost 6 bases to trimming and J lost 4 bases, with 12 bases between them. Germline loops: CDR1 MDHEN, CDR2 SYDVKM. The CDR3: CASRGAATETQYF. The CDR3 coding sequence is TGTGCCAGCAGAGGAGCGGCGACAGAGACCCAGTACTTC. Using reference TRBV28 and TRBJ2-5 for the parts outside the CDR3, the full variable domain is DVKVTQSSRYLVKRTGEKVFLECVQDMDHENMFWYRQDPGLGLRLIYFSYDVKMKEKGDIPEGYSVSREKKERFSLILESASTNQTSMYLCASRGAATETQYFGPGTRLLVL.

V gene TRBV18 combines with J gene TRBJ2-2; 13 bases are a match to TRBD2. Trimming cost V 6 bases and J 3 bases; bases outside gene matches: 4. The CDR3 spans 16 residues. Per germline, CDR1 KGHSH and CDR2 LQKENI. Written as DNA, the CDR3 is TGTGCCAGCTCTGGACTAGCGGGGGTCGACACCGGGGAGCTGTTTTTT. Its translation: CASSGLAGVDTGELFF.

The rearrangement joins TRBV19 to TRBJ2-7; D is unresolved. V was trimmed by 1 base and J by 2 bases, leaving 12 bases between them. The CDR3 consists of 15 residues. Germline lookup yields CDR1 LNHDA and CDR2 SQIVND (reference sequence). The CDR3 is CASSIGHPQTYEQYF. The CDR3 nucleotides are TGTGCCAGTAGTATAGGGCACCCCCAAACCTACGAGCAGTACTTC.